This TCR beta chain is drawn from a study of cytomegalovirus exposure and HLA in healthy donors. In the study overall: Ancestry clustering placed around four fifths of 300 to 400 genotyped donors in the Caucasian-associated cluster. Findings and caveats of the study: Analysis was carried out at a later point, and it linked a missense DCLRE1C variant to TCR beta V- and J-gene trimming. A reported reduction in N-insertions relative to the roughly 700-donor mean was seen in an Asian-associated ancestry cluster in a later analysis.

The PCR contained 60 Vbeta and 13 Jbeta primers. Clones were read by immunoSEQ multiplex PCR, and TCRdb kept only the in-frame ones, dropping some. This table has 140,000 to 150,000 clones, about 64% appearing once. With regard to this clone: Its target is not known.

The sample consisted of PBMCs. This receptor was obtained from a man aged 55 to 70 in good health and CMV-seronegative.

Here the CDR3 DNA reads TGCAGCGTAGCTACAGGGGCACGCTACGAGCAGTACTTC. Protein: CSVATGARYEQYF. The chain combines TRBV29-1 with TRBJ2-7, with TRBD1 matching 7 bases. The CDR3 length is 13 residues. With 6 bases clipped from V and 3 bases from J, the junction kept 8 bases outside the gene matches. Germline V lookup: CDR1 SQVTM, CDR2 ANQGSEA.